A few counts support the clone carrying this T cell receptor (beta chain). At one boundary the junction diverges from the germline segment, which might be a read error. Looked up from germline, CDR1 is MNHNS and CDR2 is SASEGT. This CDR3 contains 11 residues. Patients were all untreated before their thyroid surgery. The data belong to a study of metastatic and nonmetastatic thyroid tumors. Through MiXCR, TCRdb re-clonotyped the PCR reads. The data contain some 23,000 clones, under 25% of them seen just once; the ten biggest clones take up over 9%. Material for sequencing was tumor tissue. The receptor's source is a female donor with papillary thyroid cancer or a benign thyroid nodule (not recorded which). Some clones in this sample may be carry-over from other donors' samples. This rearrangement joins TRBV6-1 to TRBJ2-7, with 9 positions matching TRBD1. CDR3 nucleotides: TGTGCCAGCGACAGGGGGAGCGAGCATTACTTC. Its translation: CASDRGSEHYF.